This TCR beta chain was sequenced for a study of cytomegalovirus exposure and HLA in healthy donors. Findings of the study overall: The authors enumerated 150 to 200 TCR beta chains as linked to cytomegalovirus. In vitro experiments confirmed that a few CMV-associated chains were specific for CMV antigens.

Among the donors, all were healthy bone marrow donors. A note on this clone: No antigen is known for it.

PCR primers comprised 60 Vbeta and 13 Jbeta primers. Measured with immunoSEQ multiplex PCR; TCRdb has only the in-frame clones, and not every one. The table shows about 130,000 clones, with about 66% occurring only once. Looked up from germline, CDR1 is MDHEN and CDR2 is SYDVKM. The CDR3 sequence is 15 residues long. The V end was cut by 2 bases, the J end by 4 bases, with 14 bases between. The clonotype was recovered from a human donor in good health. Sequencing was carried out using PBMCs. V and J are TRBV28 and TRBJ2-5; perhaps TRBD2 as D (6 bases). In DNA, the CDR3 is TGTGCCAGCAGTTTAGATTTCGGGAGCTCAGAGACCCAGTACTTC. It yields the protein CASSLDFGSSETQYF.